This TCR beta chain was sequenced for a study of Ad26.COV2.S vaccination and SARS-CoV-2 variants. Study details: Enrolled in COV1001, the donor was in the Ad26.COV2.S trial arm, which received the vaccine.

The assay was immunoSEQ multiplex PCR, and TCRdb's table has in-frame clones only and misses some. This sample has some 330,000 clones, with 85% to 90% found just once. V lost 8 bases and J lost 0; bases outside the gene matches: 16. The CDR3 sequence is 18 residues long. Germline CDR1 is MDHEN and CDR2 is SYDVKM. As to treatment: approximately 18 received Ad26.COV2.S at low or high dose, single or two shots; 5 received placebo; per-sample allocation not given. Sample collection was performed on day 63 after the first vaccine or placebo injection. This clone appeared once. The chain joins TRBV28 to TRBJ2-7; 10 nucleotides agree with TRBD2. Sample: peripheral blood, taken in a trial of Ad26.COV2.S vaccine versus placebo. The clonotype originates from a person aged 18-65 years who received the Ad26.COV2.S COVID-19 vaccine or a placebo. This CDR3 reads CASGDRELAGLSSYEQYV. The CDR3 nucleotides are TGTGCCAGCGGTGACAGGGAACTAGCGGGGTTGAGCTCCTACGAGCAGTACGTC.